This T cell receptor (beta chain) was profiled in a study of blood T cells in healthy people across ages. The trim removed 5 bases at V and 1 base at J, leaving 6 bases unmatched. The CDR3 loop spans 14 amino acids. In germline, CDR1 is DFQATT, CDR2 SNEGSKA (reference sequence). Primers used in a second PCR of about 6 to 12 cycles were a sample-barcoded 5' primer and a J-beta primer mix. One entry per CDR3 protein, called by TCRdb with MiXCR from the 5' RACE reads. The sample has approximately 900,000 distinct CDR3 sequences, almost 30% seen once. These records were also assigned to another study, of T cells of mothers and their children.

The sample taken for sequencing was blood. The clonotype originates from a woman in her 40s in good health. This rearrangement joins TRBV20-1 to TRBJ2-5; TRBD1 matches 8 bases. CDR3 DNA sequence: TGCAGTGCTTCACTAACAGGGGGCCAAGAGACCCAGTACTTC. Its protein is CSASLTGGQETQYF.